This T cell receptor beta chain was sequenced during a study of T cells after posttransplantation cyclophosphamide. V was pared by 2 bases and J by 6 bases, with 6 bases of the junction left unmatched. Germline CDR1 and CDR2: MGHRA and YSYEKL. The CDR3 totals 15 residues. Measured with immunoSEQ multiplex PCR; TCRdb has only the in-frame clones, and not every one. Of some 45,000 clones in the sample, less than 95% were seen once. Busulfan-fludarabine conditioning, marrow transplant, and cyclophosphamide on days +3 and +4 were administered. The rearrangement joins TRBV4-1 to TRBJ1-5; 8 nucleotides align to TRBD1. This material consisted of PBMCs, taken 60 to 65 days after allogeneic stem cell transplant with posttransplant cyclophosphamide. The source is a male patient aged 60-69 years who received an allogeneic stem cell transplant from a related donor and was CMV-positive. Some T cells may be supplied by the graft donor. The CDR3 here is CASSQRQGASQPQHF. Here the CDR3 DNA reads TGCGCCAGCAGCCAACGTCAGGGGGCTAGTCAGCCCCAGCATTTT.